Listed here are 10 T cell receptor beta chains from one sample, sequenced in a study of blood T cell repertoires in COVID-19. The method was immunoSEQ multiplex PCR; TCRdb's version includes in-frame clones alone and lacks a portion of them. The repertoire holds 250,000 to 350,000 clones, with 86% as singletons. Specimen: peripheral blood. Receptors originate from a woman in her twenties or thirties with active or convalescent COVID-19.

V usage is TRBV6-5 and J usage is TRBJ2-5; a weak D match, TRBD1 (6 bases). Germline V gives CDR1 MNHEY, CDR2 SVGAGI. With 8 bases removed from V and 5 bases from J, the gap between germline ends came to 12 bases. There are 12 residues in the CDR3. In DNA, the CDR3 is TGTGCCAGCCAGGGGTTTGAGGAGACCCAGTACTTC. The encoded protein is CASQGFEETQYF.

This chain uses TRBV12-3 or TRBV12-4 with TRBJ1-2; D is uncertain. Trimming pared 3 bases from V and 8 bases from J, leaving 13 bases between. This CDR3 has 13 residues. CDR3 loop: CASSLGRGWGYTF. CDR3 nucleotide sequence: TGTGCCAGCAGTTTGGGCCGAGGGTGGGGCTACACCTTC.

This clone was seen a handful of times. V gene TRBV4-1 combines with J gene TRBJ1-2, with 7 bases fitting TRBD1. The junction had 5 bases not matched to a gene; V was cut back by 5 bases and J by 2 bases. The CDR3 totals 14 residues. Germline values: CDR1 MGHRA, CDR2 YSYEKL. The CDR3 DNA reads as TGCGCCAGCAGCAGAGAGACAGGGAACTATGGCTACACCTTC. Protein product: CASSRETGNYGYTF.

On this clone itself: At the DNA level, this CDR3 is encoded by other sequences in the same sample as well. V is TRBV24-1 and J is TRBJ1-2; 9 bases line up with TRBD1. After removal of 3 bases from V and 4 bases from J, the junction contained 5 bases not matched to a gene. The CDR3 runs 15 residues. CDR1 and CDR2 (germline): KGHDR, SFDVKD. CDR3 amino acids: CATSDPGQGSYGYTF. The CDR3 DNA reads TGTGCCACCAGTGATCCGGGACAGGGATCCTATGGCTACACCTTC.

The genes are TRBV4-3 and TRBJ1-4; D may be TRBD1 (6 bases). The germline V gene has CDR1 LGHNA and CDR2 YSLEER. Trimming removed 4 bases at V and 0 bases at J, with 12 bases between. The CDR3 has 16 residues. In nucleotides, the CDR3 is TGCGCCAGCAGCCTGGGGACAAGTTCAACTAATGAAAAACTGTTTTTT. Its protein is CASSLGTSSTNEKLFF.

V usage is TRBV19 and J usage is TRBJ1-1; D perhaps matches TRBD1 (5 bases). There are 14 residues in the CDR3. CDR1 and CDR2 (germline): LNHDA, SQIVND (reference sequence). V was cut by 4 bases and J by 2 bases, with 11 bases left in between. CDR3 nucleotides: TGTGCCAGTAGTACCGACAGAACTAACACTGAAGCTTTCTTT. Translated: CASSTDRTNTEAFF. Together with reference TRBV19 and TRBJ1-1, the CDR3 gives the full variable domain: DGGITQSPKYLFRKEGQNVTLSCEQNLNHDAMYWYRQDPGQGLRLIYYSQIVNDFQKGDIAEGYSVSREKKESFPLTVTSAQKNPTAFYLCASSTDRTNTEAFFGQGTRLTVV.

This clone occurred a few times. V gene TRBV7-9 combines with J gene TRBJ1-6; tentative D call: TRBD1 (5 bases). Looked up from germline, CDR1 is SEHNR and CDR2 is FQNEAQ (reference sequence). V was cut by 4 bases and J by 1 base, with 14 bases left in between. The CDR3 loop spans 17 amino acids. CDR3 region: CASSSDPAGSYNSPLHF. The CDR3 region has the DNA TGTGCCAGCAGCTCGGACCCGGCAGGGTCCTATAATTCACCCCTCCACTTT.

The V and J genes are TRBV28 and TRBJ1-1; D is unresolved. From germline, CDR1 is MDHEN and CDR2 SYDVKM. The CDR3 consists of 13 residues. Trimming left V 3 bases short and J 2 bases short, with 7 bases between. The CDR3 spells CASSLRINTEAFF. CDR3 in DNA: TGTGCCAGCAGTTTGCGGATAAACACTGAAGCTTTCTTT.

A single count supports this clone. V gene TRBV5-4 combines with J gene TRBJ2-1; maybe TRBD1 (5 bases). V lost 0 bases and J 5 bases, leaving 15 bases between the germline ends. Germline CDR1 is SGHNT and CDR2 is YYREEE (reference sequence). This CDR3 is 16 amino acids long. The DNA of the CDR3 is TGTGCCAGCAGCTTGGCGCAGGGTATATCCCACAATGAGCAGTTCTTC. Its translation is CASSLAQGISHNEQFF.

The CDR3 loop reads CASSREESALEQFF. CDR3 bases: TGTGCCAGCAGCCGTGAGGAGAGCGCCCTAGAGCAGTTCTTC. The chain uses TRBV7-9 and TRBJ2-1; D gene unclear. The CDR3 has 14 amino acids. Deletions cut 5 bases from V and 10 bases from J, with 18 bases between. Germline V gene sequence: CDR1 SEHNR, CDR2 FQNEAQ (reference sequence).